The T cell receptor beta chain described here comes from a study of T cell repertoires in cytomegalovirus infection. Study-wide results and limits: CMV-specific TCR beta clonotypes restricted by HLA-C were the ones dominating the ex vivo response.

The CDR3 loop spans 14 amino acids. With 0 bases removed from V and 8 bases from J, the gap between germline ends came to 11 bases. Germline V gene sequence: CDR1 LNHNV, CDR2 YYDKDF (reference sequence). Concerning this clonotype: Its antigen is not identified.

TCRdb redid the calling of the reads with MiXCR, one entry per CDR3 protein. This sample has a few hundred thousand distinct CDR3 sequences, with 30% to 40% found just once. V and J are TRBV15 and TRBJ2-1; perhaps D is TRBD1 or TRBD2 (6 bases each). The clonotype originates from a human donor in good health (CMV status not recorded). Some clones in this sample may be carry-over from other donors' samples. Material: cultured PBMCs, obtained from culture after CMV antigen stimulation. For the CDR3, the DNA is TGTGCCACCAGCAGAGATGGTAGGGGGGATGAGCAGTTCTTC. Residues: CATSRDGRGDEQFF.